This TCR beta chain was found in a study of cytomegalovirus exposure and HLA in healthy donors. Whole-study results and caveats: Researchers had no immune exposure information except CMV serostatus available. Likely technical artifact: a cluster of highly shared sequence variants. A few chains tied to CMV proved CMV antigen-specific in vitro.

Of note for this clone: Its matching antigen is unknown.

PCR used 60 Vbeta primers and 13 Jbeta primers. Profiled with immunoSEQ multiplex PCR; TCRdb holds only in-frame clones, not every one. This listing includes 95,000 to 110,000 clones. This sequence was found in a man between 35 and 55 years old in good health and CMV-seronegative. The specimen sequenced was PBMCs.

The DNA for the CDR3 is TGTGCCAGCAGTGAGGCAGAAAATCCGGGCGAGCAGTACTTC. It yields the protein CASSEAENPGEQYF. This chain uses TRBV2 with TRBJ2-7; D call uncertain. Trimming removed 3 bases from V and 6 bases from J, with 15 bases in between. Looked up from germline, CDR1 is SNHLY and CDR2 is FYNNEI. The CDR3 totals 14 residues.